Shown below are 27 T cell receptor beta chains from a single sample sequenced in a study of blood T cell repertoires in COVID-19. Clones were sequenced by immunoSEQ multiplex PCR, and TCRdb holds only the in-frame ones, with some missing. Among 200,000 or so clones, about 80% were seen once, and the ten largest hold roughly 7%. Sequenced sample: PBMCs or T cells enriched from blood (not recorded which). These receptors all come from a man in his forties who had recovered from COVID-19.

The genes are TRBV2 and TRBJ1-2; 7 bases match TRBD1. This CDR3 contains 15 residues. V lost 2 bases, J lost 8 bases, and 11 bases stayed unmatched. Germline lookup yields CDR1 SNHLY and CDR2 FYNNEI. The CDR3 DNA reads as TGTGCCAGCAGTGAAACCCTAGGGACAGCCGGAGGCTACACCTTC. This encodes CASSETLGTAGGYTF.

The chain carries TRBV6-1 and TRBJ1-1; D gene uncertain. Germline CDR1 reads MNHNS; CDR2 reads SASEGT. This CDR3 comprises 14 residues. Trimming took 0 bases from V and 3 from J, leaving 8 bases between them. The chain's CDR3 is CASSEAGHYTEAFF. The CDR3 DNA reads as TGTGCCAGCAGTGAAGCGGGCCACTACACTGAAGCTTTCTTT.

DNA of the CDR3: TGTGCCAGCAGTTTAGAGCCGCGGAACACTGAAGCTTTCTTT. Translation: CASSLEPRNTEAFF. The chain combines TRBV27 with TRBJ1-1, with D unresolved. Germline assignment: CDR1 MNHEY and CDR2 SMNVEV (reference sequence). CDR3 length equals 14 residues. Between the trimmed V and J ends, which lost 2 bases and 1 base, there was a span of 8 bases.

This clone was picked up one time. This chain connects TRBV19 to TRBJ2-3, with 9 bases matching TRBD2. J was trimmed by 6 bases and V by 2 bases; bases with no gene match: 9. Looked up from germline, CDR1 is LNHDA and CDR2 is SQIVND (reference sequence). CDR3 length equals 16 residues. CDR3 loop: CASSITQAGGTDTQYF. CDR3 sequence (DNA): TGTGCCAGTAGTATAACACAAGCGGGGGGTACCGATACGCAGTATTTT.

The rearrangement links TRBV12-3 or TRBV12-4 to TRBJ2-1; D remains unclear. The CDR3 loop spans 12 amino acids. With 2 bases removed from V and 7 bases from J, the gap between germline ends came to 6 bases. The CDR3: CASSLFGNEQFF. CDR3 sequence (DNA): TGTGCCAGCAGTTTATTCGGGAATGAGCAGTTCTTC.

The rearrangement joins TRBV5-4 to TRBJ2-5; the match to TRBD2 covers 11 bases. V gave up 0 bases and J gave up 5 bases; unmatched junction bases: 9. The germline V gene encodes CDR1 SGHNT and CDR2 YYREEE (reference sequence). This CDR3 has 17 residues. CDR3 nucleotide sequence: TGTGCCAGCAGCTTGGTGGGTGCTAGCGGGGGGATGGAGACCCAGTACTTC. This sequence encodes CASSLVGASGGMETQYF.

The table lists this clone with a few counts. The chain employs TRBV5-8 and TRBJ1-2, with a weak D call TRBD1 (5 bases). This CDR3 spans 15 amino acids. Germline loops: CDR1 SGHTS, CDR2 YDEGEE. V was shortened by 2 bases and J by 3 bases, with 14 bases between the two germline ends. The CDR3 DNA follows: TGTGCCAGCAGCTTCGGACAAGGCGCGTACTATGGCTACACCTTC. Its translation: CASSFGQGAYYGYTF.

V gene TRBV13 combines with J gene TRBJ2-7, with D perhaps TRBD1 (6 bases). CDR1 is PRHDT, CDR2 FYEKMQ, per germline (reference sequence). V gave up 5 bases and J gave up 5 bases, with 16 bases separating them. The CDR3 is 14 amino acids. The CDR3 reads CASSRYRDGDEQYF. The CDR3 DNA sequence: TGTGCCAGCAGCCGATACAGGGACGGGGACGAGCAGTACTTC.

This chain links TRBV18 with TRBJ2-5; D perhaps matches TRBD2 (5 bases). Trimming pared 4 bases from V and 5 bases from J, leaving 17 bases between. The CDR3 length is 15 residues. Germline V gene sequence: CDR1 KGHSH, CDR2 LQKENI. CDR3 residues: CASSQPAGPRETQYF. The CDR3 nucleotides are TGTGCCAGCTCACAGCCGGCGGGCCCCAGGGAGACCCAGTACTTC.

The rearrangement uses TRBV6-2 or TRBV6-3 and TRBJ1-5; TRBD1 aligns across 9 bases. This CDR3 is 18 amino acids long. Germline values: CDR1 MNHEY, CDR2 SVGEGT. The junction had 6 bases not matched to a gene; V was cut back by 0 bases and J by 0 bases. DNA of the CDR3: TGTGCCAGCAGTTACTCGGGACAGGGAGTATATAGCAATCAGCCCCAGCATTTT. It encodes CASSYSGQGVYSNQPQHF.

Only a few counts were recorded for this clone. The chain has TRBV5-1 and TRBJ2-1; 10 nucleotides align to TRBD2. CDR1 is SGHRS, CDR2 YFSETQ, per germline. With V trimmed by 2 bases and J by 5 bases, 7 bases remained unmatched. This CDR3 comprises 16 residues. This CDR3 is CASSLLLAGPHNEQFF. DNA for the CDR3: TGCGCCAGCAGCTTATTACTAGCGGGGCCTCACAATGAGCAGTTCTTC.

This rearrangement joins TRBV7-9 to TRBJ2-2, with a tentative D call TRBD1 (7 bases). This CDR3 comprises 15 residues. The ends were cut back, 6 bases at V and 0 bases at J, with 11 bases in the middle. Germline V gives CDR1 SEHNR, CDR2 FQNEAQ (reference sequence). CDR3 in amino acids: CASREGQPNTGELFF. The DNA of the CDR3 is TGTGCCAGCAGGGAGGGACAGCCGAACACCGGGGAGCTGTTTTTT.

This clone has just a few counts. The gene calls are TRBV7-2 and TRBJ2-3, with 9 positions matching TRBD2. The CDR3 runs to 16 residues. From germline, CDR1 is SGHTA and CDR2 FQGNSA. With V trimmed by 5 bases and J by 2 bases, 8 bases remained unmatched. The CDR3 reads CASSTVGTSFTDTQYF. CDR3 sequence (DNA): TGTGCCAGCAGCACCGTGGGGACTAGCTTCACAGATACGCAGTATTTT.

This clone appeared once. V is TRBV7-3 and J is TRBJ1-2; tentatively, D is TRBD1 (6 bases). The CDR3 loop spans 13 amino acids. CDR1 is SGHTA and CDR2 is FQGTGA in the germline V gene. With 1 base removed from V and 6 bases from J, the gap between germline ends came to 9 bases. In nucleotides, the CDR3 is TGTGCCAGCAGCTTAAACAGGGCTGATGGCTACACCTTC. It encodes CASSLNRADGYTF.

This clone occurred once. This chain links TRBV6-2 or TRBV6-3 with TRBJ2-5; D perhaps matches TRBD2 (5 bases). This CDR3 has 14 amino acids. CDR1 MNHEY and CDR2 SVGEGT come from the germline V gene. V was shortened by 6 bases and J by 4 bases, with 15 bases between the two germline ends. The CDR3 region is CASSPKMEAETQYF. The CDR3 DNA reads as TGTGCCAGCAGCCCTAAAATGGAGGCAGAGACCCAGTACTTC.

The gene calls are TRBV29-1 and TRBJ2-1, with 10 bases fitting TRBD1. Germline loops: CDR1 SQVTM, CDR2 ANQGSEA. V lost 4 bases, J lost 9 bases, and 0 bases stayed unmatched. This CDR3 has 11 residues. The CDR3 DNA reads TGCAGCGTTGGGGACAGGGGTGAGCAGTTCTTC. It specifies CSVGDRGEQFF.

This clone was detected once. The chain carries TRBV5-1 and TRBJ1-1, with a possible D match to TRBD1 (5 bases). Per the germline V gene, CDR1 is SGHRS and CDR2 is YFSETQ. The CDR3 loop spans 15 amino acids. Trimming stripped 5 bases from V and 5 bases from J, with 19 bases between. The CDR3 coding sequence is TGCGCCAGCAGGCCGGTGGAGACAGCTGGGACTGAAGCTTTCTTT. It yields the protein CASRPVETAGTEAFF.

This chain joins TRBV2 and TRBJ1-1; D is unresolved. Germline loops: CDR1 SNHLY, CDR2 FYNNEI. This CDR3 is built from 13 residues. Trimming took off 2 bases at V and 2 bases at J, with 6 bases between the two ends. The CDR3 coding sequence is TGTGCCAGCAGTGAACAGGCAAACACTGAAGCTTTCTTT. It translates to CASSEQANTEAFF.

The sample holds a few counts of this clone. This sequence joins TRBV12-3 or TRBV12-4 and TRBJ1-2, with D uncertain. The V end was cut by 3 bases, the J end by 3 bases, with 8 bases between. There are 13 residues in the CDR3. CDR3 sequence: CASSFDTYYGYTF. CDR3 DNA: TGTGCCAGCAGTTTCGACACCTACTATGGCTACACCTTC.

This clone was seen more than once but under ten times. The rearrangement links TRBV11-3 to TRBJ1-1, with D uncertain. CDR3 size: 13 residues. In germline, CDR1 is SGHNT, CDR2 YENEEA. Between the trimmed V and J ends, which lost 1 base and 1 base, there was a span of 4 bases. CDR3 protein: CASSLARNTEAFF. In nucleotides, the CDR3 is TGTGCCAGCAGCTTAGCCAGGAACACTGAAGCTTTCTTT.

J is TRBJ2-5 and V is TRBV7-9, with D tentatively TRBD2 (5 bases). The CDR3 loop spans 16 amino acids. The germline V and J ends were trimmed by 5 bases and 0 bases, with 16 bases remaining between them. The germline V gene has CDR1 SEHNR and CDR2 FQNEAQ (reference sequence). The CDR3 DNA sequence: TGTGCCAGCAGCCTCTCCCGGGGTCGGAACCAAGAGACCCAGTACTTC. This codes for CASSLSRGRNQETQYF.

Only a few counts were recorded for this clone. The chain is built from TRBV29-1 and TRBJ1-1; weak D call: TRBD1 (6 bases). The CDR3 spans 13 residues. Between the trimmed V and J ends, which lost 4 bases and 5 bases, there was a span of 14 bases. Germline CDR1 and CDR2: SQVTM and ANQGSEA. CDR3 nucleotide sequence: TGCAGCGTTGTGCAGGGGAGTAGAACTGAAGCTTTCTTT. This encodes CSVVQGSRTEAFF.

This chain links TRBV6-2 or TRBV6-3 with TRBJ2-7, with 8 bases lining up with TRBD2. Looked up from germline, CDR1 is MNHEY and CDR2 is SVGEGT. This CDR3 is 15 amino acids long. The V gene end was trimmed by 6 bases and the J gene end by 1 base; junction bases not matched to a gene: 8. The CDR3 sequence is CASSPIGLASYEQYF. The CDR3 DNA reads as TGTGCCAGCAGCCCCATAGGACTAGCATCCTACGAGCAGTACTTC.

V gene TRBV19 combines with J gene TRBJ2-5, with TRBD1 matching over 8 bases. J gave up 5 bases and V 4 bases, and 9 bases lay outside the gene matches. Germline lookup yields CDR1 LNHDA and CDR2 SQIVND (reference sequence). This CDR3 spans 15 amino acids. CDR3 amino acids: CASSKTGVRGETQYF. The CDR3 DNA sequence: TGTGCCAGTAGTAAGACAGGGGTACGAGGGGAGACCCAGTACTTC.

The chain combines TRBV13 with TRBJ2-2; TRBD1 matches 7 bases. CDR3 length: 15 amino acids. Germline V lookup: CDR1 PRHDT, CDR2 FYEKMQ (reference sequence). V lost 6 bases and J lost 2; bases outside the gene matches: 6. CDR3 DNA sequence: TGTGCCAGCAGTAAAGGGACAGCCAACACCGGGGAGCTGTTTTTT. Translating gives CASSKGTANTGELFF. Using reference TRBV13 and TRBJ2-2 for the parts outside the CDR3, the full variable domain is AAGVIQSPRHLIKEKRETATLKCYPIPRHDTVYWYQQGPGQDPQFLISFYEKMQSDKGSIPDRFSAQQFSDYHSELNMSSLELGDSALYFCASSKGTANTGELFFGEGSRLTVL.

This clone was counted once. The chain uses TRBV5-6 and TRBJ1-2, with D possibly matching TRBD1 (5 bases). The CDR3 is made up of 14 amino acids. Trimming removed 0 bases from V and 4 bases from J, with 10 bases in between. Germline V lookup: CDR1 SGHDT, CDR2 YYEEEE. CDR3 loop: CASSLAFGGYGYTF. The CDR3 nucleotides are TGTGCCAGCAGCTTGGCCTTCGGGGGCTATGGCTACACCTTC.

The chain combines TRBV6-5 with TRBJ1-2, with unresolved D. V was pared by 7 bases and J by 6 bases, with 15 bases between. Germline-derived CDR1 and CDR2 are MNHEY and SVGAGI. The CDR3 has 13 amino acids. The CDR3 spells CASTQAGWDGYTF. In DNA form, the CDR3 reads TGTGCCAGCACCCAAGCGGGGTGGGATGGCTACACCTTC.